This is a list of T cell receptor beta chains from one sample in a study of blood T cell repertoires in COVID-19. The data were produced by immunoSEQ multiplex PCR, yet TCRdb's version contains in-frame clones alone and is incomplete. The sample includes approximately 210,000 clones, around 88% of them seen just once. The specimen sequenced was PBMCs or T cells enriched from blood (not recorded which). The origin of the receptors is a woman in her fifties or sixties with acute COVID-19. The CDR3 runs from the conserved cysteine through the conserved F or W. D genes are given only for firm matches. A row's size may be missing; if present it is once, few, many or a size class.

. | TRBJ2-7 | TRBV6-5 | . | TGTGCCAGCAGTTACTCTTGGCCAAGCTCCTACGAGCAGTACTTC | CASSYSWPSSYEQYF
. | TRBJ2-7 | TRBV27 | . | TGTGCCAGCAGTGCCGGACAGACACTCTACGAGCAGTACTTC | CASSAGQTLYEQYF
. | TRBJ2-5 | TRBV2 | TRBD2 | TGTGCCAGCAGTTTCTCTACTAGCGACCAAGAGACCCAGTACTTC | CASSFSTSDQETQYF
. | TRBJ2-7 | TRBV6-1 | TRBD2 | TGTGCCAGCAGTGAAGGGACTAGCGGGAGTTACGAGCAGTACTTC | CASSEGTSGSYEQYF
. | TRBJ1-3 | TRBV28 | . | TGTGCCAGCAGTTTATTCACTCCCTCTGGAAACACCATATATTTT | CASSLFTPSGNTIYF
. | TRBJ2-5 | TRBV7-2 | TRBD2 | TGTGCCAGCAGCTTCCTAGCGGTAAAAGAGACCCAGTACTTC | CASSFLAVKETQYF
. | TRBJ2-7 | TRBV28 | TRBD1 | TGTGCCAGCAGGATACCGGGACAGGGGGAATCCTACGAGCAGTACTTC | CASRIPGQGESYEQYF
. | TRBJ2-1 | TRBV4-1 | TRBD1 | TGCGCCAGCAGGGGACAGGGCTCCTACAATGAGCAGTTCTTC | CASRGQGSYNEQFF
. | TRBJ2-1 | TRBV6-5 | . | TGTGCCAGCAGTTACTCCACCCAACTACACAATGAGCAGTTCTTC | CASSYSTQLHNEQFF
once | TRBJ1-2 | TRBV19 | TRBD1 | TGTGCCAGTAGTGACAGGGCCCGGGGCTATGGCTACACCTTC | CASSDRARGYGYTF
. | TRBJ2-7 | TRBV4-1 | TRBD2 | TGCGCCAGCAGCCAGGGTAGCGGGAGTCAGTACGAGCAGTACTTC | CASSQGSGSQYEQYF
. | TRBJ2-1 | TRBV29-1 | TRBD1 | TGCAGCGTAACGGGACAGGGGTGGAATGAGCAGTTCTTC | CSVTGQGWNEQFF
. | TRBJ1-3 | TRBV20-1 | . | TGCAGTGCTAGTCCCGGACAATCTGGAAACACCATATATTTT | CSASPGQSGNTIYF
. | TRBJ2-3 | TRBV27 | TRBD2 | TGTGCCAGCACTCGGGGCAGCGGGAGTTCAGATACGCAGTATTTT | CASTRGSGSSDTQYF
. | TRBJ2-3 | TRBV9 | TRBD2 | TGTGCCAGCAGCGCGCTAATTGGACGGGGGGGAGATACGCAGTATTTT | CASSALIGRGGDTQYF
. | TRBJ1-1 | TRBV7-9 | . | TGTGCCAGCAGCTTCTCCGTGACTGAAGCTTTCTTT | CASSFSVTEAFF
. | TRBJ2-1 | TRBV4-3 | TRBD2 | TGCGCCAGCAGCCAAGATCTAGCGGGAGACCGGGAGCAGTTCTTC | CASSQDLAGDREQFF
. | TRBJ2-3 | TRBV10-3 | TRBD1 | TGTGCCATCAGCGGGACAGCCGTAAGCACAGATACGCAGTATTTT | CAISGTAVSTDTQYF
. | TRBJ2-4 | TRBV7-2 | . | TGTGCCAGCAGCAAGGAGGGGACCGTGCGGACCAAAAACATTCAGTACTTC | CASSKEGTVRTKNIQYF
. | TRBJ2-7 | TRBV27 | TRBD1 | TGTGCCACCCGGGGACAGGGGGCCTACGAGCAGTACTTC | CATRGQGAYEQYF
. | TRBJ2-6 | TRBV9 | TRBD1 | TGTGCCAGCAGCGAACACAGGGGGCCCCTCTCTGGGGCCAACGTCCTGACTTTC | CASSEHRGPLSGANVLTF
. | TRBJ2-2 | TRBV25-1 | TRBD2 | TGTGCCAGCAGGGGGACTAGCGGGAGACGGGACACCGGGGAGCTGTTTTTT | CASRGTSGRRDTGELFF
. | TRBJ2-1 | TRBV29-1 | . | TGCAGCGCCGGAGGGCTAGCGCAGGGTGAGCAGTTCTTC | CSAGGLAQGEQFF
. | TRBJ2-7 | TRBV21-1 | . | TGTGCCAGCAGCAAAGCGCTTTCGAAGCGGGAGATGTACGAGCAGTACTTC | CASSKALSKREMYEQYF
. | TRBJ2-4 | TRBV7-3 | . | TGTGCCAGCAGTCTCACGGGGGCCAAAAACATTCAGTACTTC | CASSLTGAKNIQYF
. | TRBJ2-7 | TRBV7-3 | . | TGTGCCAGCAGCTTAACAAGGGAAGGGGCCTACGAGCAGTACTTC | CASSLTREGAYEQYF
. | TRBJ1-3 | TRBV29-1 | . | TGCAGCGTTACAGGGTTTGGAAACACCATATATTTT | CSVTGFGNTIYF
. | TRBJ2-2 | TRBV24-1 | . | TGTGCCACCAGTGATTCGACAGGAACCCGATCTTCCACCGGGGAGCTGTTTTTT | CATSDSTGTRSSTGELFF
. | TRBJ1-1 | TRBV3-1/TRBV3-2 | . | TGTGCCAGCAGCCTTTCCGGGGTCGATGAAGCTTTCTTT | CASSLSGVDEAFF
. | TRBJ1-4 | TRBV27 | TRBD1 | TGTGCCAGCAGTTTTGGGACAGGGTATTGGCCAAATGAAAAACTGTTTTTT | CASSFGTGYWPNEKLFF
. | TRBJ1-2 | TRBV12-3/TRBV12-4 | TRBD1 | TGTGCCAGCAGGGCAGGGGGCCCCTATGGCTACACCTTC | CASRAGGPYGYTF
. | TRBJ1-5 | TRBV28 | TRBD1 | TGTGCCAGCTCAGGGGGAGGAGAAGGGATACAGCCCCAGCATTTT | CASSGGGEGIQPQHF
. | TRBJ2-1 | TRBV19 | TRBD2 | TGTGCCAGTAGGCACACGACTAGCGGGAGGGGTAATGAGCAGTTCTTC | CASRHTTSGRGNEQFF
. | TRBJ2-7 | TRBV7-8 | TRBD2 | TGTGCCAGCACCCGGGGGGGGACGTACCCCGAGCAGTACTTC | CASTRGGTYPEQYF
. | TRBJ2-7 | TRBV28 | . | TGTGCCAGCAGTTTACGAGGGTATCCCTACGAGCAGTACTTC | CASSLRGYPYEQYF
. | TRBJ1-2 | TRBV2 | . | TGTGCCATCATTAAGGGAGGGCTCAGTGGCTACACCTTC | CAIIKGGLSGYTF
once | TRBJ2-3 | TRBV5-1 | TRBD2 | TGCGCCAGCGCGAACACCCGGGGGGGAGATACGCAGTATTTT | CASANTRGGDTQYF
. | TRBJ2-7 | TRBV11-2 | TRBD1 | TGTGCCAGCAGCTTAGTGAGACAGGGGTCCTACGAGCAGTACTTC | CASSLVRQGSYEQYF
. | TRBJ2-1 | TRBV11-3 | TRBD2 | TGTGCCAGCCCCCCGGTGACTAGCGCCAGGAGCTCCTACAATGAGCAGTTCTTC | CASPPVTSARSSYNEQFF
. | TRBJ1-2 | TRBV12-3/TRBV12-4 | . | TGTGCCAGCAGCCTCGACAGCGATTATGGCTACACCTTC | CASSLDSDYGYTF
. | TRBJ1-3 | TRBV19 | . | TGTGCCAGTAGTGTCGGAGGCCAAGTCGGGAACACCATATATTTT | CASSVGGQVGNTIYF